This T cell receptor (beta chain) was sequenced for a study of T-cell memory formation after mild COVID-19. Study as a whole: TCR clusters mostly belonged to single donors. Points from the study as a whole: Clones contracting across day 15 to 85 had a balanced CD4/CD8 profile; later expanding clones leaned CD4+.

TCRdb re-called the 5' RACE reads through MiXCR, storing one row per CDR3 protein. The sample has 200,000 to 250,000 distinct CDR3 sequences; about 16% are singletons. Trimming cost V 1 base and J 1 base, with 16 bases left between them. CDR1 SGHVS and CDR2 FQNEAQ come from the germline V gene. The CDR3 is 17 amino acids. This clonotype was detected only a few times. Its antigen is not known. V is TRBV7-8 and J is TRBJ1-1; D perhaps matches TRBD1 (6 bases). Sequences were obtained from PBMCs or a T cell subset sorted from them (not recorded which). This TCR was recovered from an adult woman who had mild COVID-19 (a few samples of this study predate the infection). Cell type and time point are not known. The CDR3 DNA sequence: TGTGCCAGCAGCTTAGGGGCTGGAAGACAGGAGAACACTGAAGCTTTCTTT. Protein sequence: CASSLGAGRQENTEAFF.